The following is a T cell receptor (beta chain) sequence with its context. These data are taken from a study of shared T cell receptors in the human thymus. Assay used: immunoSEQ multiplex PCR; TCRdb lists only in-frame clones, some missing. The table records fewer than 700,000 clones, 88% of them present only once. V lost 0 bases to trimming and J lost 7 bases; unmatched junction nucleotides: 9. Germline CDR1 reads SGHVS; CDR2 reads FQNEAQ. The CDR3 has 16 amino acids. These records were also assigned to another study, of human thymus T cells. That study adds: Healthy Finnish infants having corrective surgery for congenital heart defects served as donors. Corrective heart surgery yielded resections, and these provided the thymus tissue. It looked as if thymic and blood repertoires used V and J genes in a biased way.

The V gene is TRBV7-8, the J gene TRBJ1-5; TRBD1 matches 7 bases. The sequenced material came from thymocytes. This sequence originates from a boy under two years old with a congenital heart defect. As DNA, the CDR3 is TGTGCCAGCAGCTTAGCCGTGCAGGGGGGAGGACAGCCCCAGCATTTT. This translates into CASSLAVQGGGQPQHF.